The 27 T cell receptor beta chains below were found in one sample sequenced in a study of OX40 agonist ivuxolimab in advanced cancers. Assay: immunoSEQ multiplex PCR; the TCRdb copy retains only in-frame clones and omits some. The sample has tens of thousands of clones; 87% are singletons. This specimen consisted of CD4+ or CD8+ T cells sorted from blood, obtained in a trial of the OX40 agonist ivuxolimab. The source of these receptors is an adult with an advanced solid tumor such as melanoma, head and neck, liver or kidney cancer.

This chain links TRBV18 with TRBJ2-1; no reliable D call. Germline V gene data show CDR1 as KGHSH and CDR2 as LQKENI. This CDR3 contains 12 residues. V lost 6 bases and J lost 7, with 10 bases in between. This CDR3 reads CASSPTGNEQFF. CDR3 nucleotide sequence: TGTGCCAGCTCCCCGACTGGGAATGAGCAGTTCTTC.

With respect to this clone: Mismatch with germline at one junction end may stem from a read error. V usage is TRBV4-1 and J usage is TRBJ2-7; tentative D call: TRBD1 (5 bases). The CDR3 length is 12 residues. Germline assignment: CDR1 MGHRA and CDR2 YSYEKL. The CDR3 region is CASSQGRGEQYF. The CDR3 DNA follows: TGTGCCAGCAGCCAAGGTAGGGGAGAGCAGTACTTC.

The chain has TRBV28 and TRBJ2-1, with D possibly TRBD1 on 5 matching bases. V was clipped by 2 bases and J by 4 bases, with 9 bases between them. This CDR3 spans 14 amino acids. Per the germline V gene, CDR1 is MDHEN and CDR2 is SYDVKM. CDR3 protein: CASSLDQGYNEQFF. The CDR3 nucleotides are TGTGCCAGCAGTTTAGATCAGGGTTACAATGAGCAGTTCTTC.

The rearrangement joins TRBV6-6 to TRBJ2-7; perhaps TRBD1 as D (5 bases). Trimming took off 2 bases at V and 5 bases at J, with 16 bases between the two ends. The CDR3 consists of 15 residues. Germline loops: CDR1 MNHNY, CDR2 SVGAGI (reference sequence). CDR3 residues: CASSYPAQDPHEQYF. The CDR3 DNA is TGTGCCAGCAGTTACCCCGCACAGGACCCCCACGAGCAGTACTTC.

The CDR3 DNA reads TGTGCCAGCAGTTCCCGGGACAGGGGCGAGATAAGGGGGTACGAGCAGTACTTC. It translates to CASSSRDRGEIRGYEQYF. The rearrangement uses TRBV27 and TRBJ2-7, with 10 bases lining up with TRBD1. The germline V gene has CDR1 MNHEY and CDR2 SMNVEV (reference sequence). V lost 4 bases and J lost 4; bases outside the gene matches: 16. This CDR3 spans 18 amino acids.

The rearrangement joins TRBV6-6 to TRBJ2-1, with D possibly matching TRBD1 (6 bases). V lost 2 bases to trimming and J lost 7 bases, with 12 bases between them. Germline loops: CDR1 MNHNY, CDR2 SVGAGI (reference sequence). The CDR3 is 14 residues long. CDR3 protein: CASSYDRKANEQFF. As DNA, the CDR3 is TGTGCCAGCAGTTACGACAGGAAGGCGAATGAGCAGTTCTTC.

V is TRBV6-6 and J is TRBJ2-7, with D possibly matching TRBD2 (5 bases). The V end was cut by 8 bases, the J end by 3 bases, with 14 bases between. Germline V lookup: CDR1 MNHNY, CDR2 SVGAGI (reference sequence). CDR3 length: 13 amino acids. The CDR3 nucleotides are TGTGCCAGCGGGGTGGTTGCGGGCTACGAGCAGTACTTC. This translates into CASGVVAGYEQYF.

The rearrangement links TRBV6-1 to TRBJ2-1; D is perhaps TRBD1 (5 bases). Germline V CDR1 and CDR2: MNHNS, SASEGT. This CDR3 has 15 amino acids. The V end was cut by 6 bases, the J end by 0 bases, with 12 bases between. The CDR3 DNA sequence: TGTGCCAGCAGCAGACAGCAGAGCTCCTACAATGAGCAGTTCTTC. It specifies CASSRQQSSYNEQFF.

V usage is TRBV5-6 and J usage is TRBJ2-7; tentatively, D is TRBD1 (6 bases). Trimming left V 3 bases short and J 6 bases short, with 19 bases between. CDR3 length: 15 amino acids. Germline V gene lookup returns CDR1 SGHDT and CDR2 YYEEEE. The CDR3 sequence is CASSWGPGSLPEQYF. The CDR3 DNA reads TGTGCCAGCAGCTGGGGGCCTGGGTCCCTTCCCGAGCAGTACTTC.

This clone was counted a single time. The chain is built from TRBV6-6 and TRBJ2-2, with D possibly called TRBD1 or TRBD2 (6 bases each). Germline V gene data show CDR1 as MNHNY and CDR2 as SVGAGI (reference sequence). The CDR3 runs 14 residues. The V gene lost 11 bases and the J gene lost 1 base, with 14 bases spanning the gap. CDR3 protein: CAVRGTLNTGELFF. In DNA form, the CDR3 reads TGTGCCGTACGGGGGACACTGAACACCGGGGAGCTGTTTTTT.

The chain couples TRBV6-4 to TRBJ1-6; unclear D gene. CDR1 is MRHNA, CDR2 SNTAGT, per germline. The CDR3 loop spans 14 amino acids. V lost 4 bases to trimming and J lost 8 bases, with 12 bases between them. The CDR3 spells CASSGRPDDSPLHF. As DNA, the CDR3 is TGTGCCAGCAGTGGACGCCCGGATGATTCACCCCTCCACTTT.

The genes are TRBV19 and TRBJ2-2, with 8 bases aligning to TRBD1. The CDR3 extends over 15 amino acids. V shed 3 bases and J 0 bases; nucleotides not matched to a gene: 0. CDR1 is LNHDA and CDR2 is SQIVND in the germline V gene (reference sequence). The CDR3 coding sequence is TGTGCCAGTAGTATGGGACAGGCGAACACCGGGGAGCTGTTTTTT. Translating gives CASSMGQANTGELFF.

This sequence joins TRBV7-2 and TRBJ2-1; D is uncertain. The CDR3 totals 14 residues. CDR1 and CDR2 from the germline V gene are SGHTA and FQGNSA. V dropped 6 bases and J dropped 3 bases, with 12 bases sitting between them. This CDR3 is CASRLMGFYNEQFF. CDR3 coding DNA: TGTGCCAGCAGACTAATGGGTTTCTACAATGAGCAGTTCTTC.

This clone was detected a few times. In DNA, the CDR3 is TGCAGCGTTGGACAGGGGGCTTACAATGAGCAGTTCTTC. The encoded protein is CSVGQGAYNEQFF. The gene calls are TRBV29-1 and TRBJ2-1; 10 bases fit TRBD1. Germline lookup yields CDR1 SQVTM and CDR2 ANQGSEA. CDR3 length: 13 residues. The V segment lost 4 bases and the J segment 4 bases; nucleotides outside the gene matches: 1.

This sequence joins TRBV19 and TRBJ1-2; TRBD1 agrees at 8 bases. This CDR3 is 18 amino acids long. The germline gives CDR1 LNHDA, CDR2 SQIVND (reference sequence). V trimming: 7 bases; J trimming: 3 bases; junction bases outside the gene matches: 19. The DNA for the CDR3 is TGTGCCAGTACCTCCGGGGTGGGAGGACAGGGCTCCCACTATGGCTACACCTTC. This codes for CASTSGVGGQGSHYGYTF.

There are a few counts of this clone. The chain recombines TRBV7-6 with TRBJ2-5; D remains unclear. The length of the CDR3 is 13 residues. The germline CDR1 and CDR2 sequences are SGHVS and FNYEAQ. V lost 3 bases to trimming and J lost 2 bases, with 7 bases between them. The CDR3 region has the DNA TGTGCCAGCAGCTTTGGGCGTCAAGAGACCCAGTACTTC. It yields the protein CASSFGRQETQYF.

This clone was recorded a few times. The chain has TRBV7-6 and TRBJ2-2; TRBD2 might be the D (6 bases). Trimming cost V 1 base and J 3 bases, with 15 bases left between them. The V gene's germline CDR1 is SGHVS and CDR2 FNYEAQ. The CDR3 is 17 residues long. The CDR3 bases are TGTGCCAGCAGCTTAGGGGTAGAGGGGACTTACACCGGGGAGCTGTTTTTT. It codes for CASSLGVEGTYTGELFF. The full variable domain, in which reference TRBV7-6 and TRBJ2-2 provide the parts outside the CDR3, is GAGVSQSPRYKVTKRGQDVALRCDPISGHVSLYWYRQALGQGPEFLTYFNYEAQQDKSGLPNDRFSAERPEGSISTLTIQRTEQRDSAMYRCASSLGVEGTYTGELFFGEGSRLTVL.

The gene calls are TRBV11-3 and TRBJ2-5, with D unresolved. In germline, CDR1 is SGHNT, CDR2 YENEEA. CDR3 length equals 13 residues. V was pared by 1 base and J by 2 bases, with 5 bases between. CDR3 sequence reads: CASSLGVQETQYF. CDR3 DNA sequence: TGTGCCAGCAGCTTAGGCGTTCAAGAGACCCAGTACTTC.

A single count supports this clone. The chain joins TRBV15 to TRBJ1-6; no firm D call. CDR1 LNHNV and CDR2 YYDKDF come from the germline V gene (reference sequence). V shed 0 bases and J shed 4 bases, with 4 bases lying between them. The CDR3 runs 14 residues. CDR3: CATSRDRYNSPLHF. In DNA form, the CDR3 reads TGTGCCACCAGCAGAGACAGATATAATTCACCCCTCCACTTT.

J is TRBJ2-7 and V is TRBV6-6; 7 bases line up with TRBD2. The length of the CDR3 is 15 residues. Germline V gives CDR1 MNHNY, CDR2 SVGAGI (reference sequence). J gave up 0 bases and V 8 bases, and 10 bases lay outside the gene matches. CDR3 coding DNA: TGTGCCAGCCGTCCGGAAGCGGGGAGCTCCTACGAGCAGTACTTC. This sequence encodes CASRPEAGSSYEQYF.

The genes are TRBV18 and TRBJ2-7; TRBD2 agrees at 7 bases. Trimming at V came to 2 bases and at J to 7 bases, leaving 8 bases not matched to a gene. Germline CDR1 is KGHSH and CDR2 is LQKENI. The CDR3 has 14 residues. For the CDR3, the DNA is TGTGCCAGCTCACCAGTCGGACTAGTGAGGGAGCAGTACTTC. It codes for CASSPVGLVREQYF.

V is TRBV19 and J is TRBJ2-7, with D perhaps TRBD1 or TRBD2 (5 bases each). With 4 bases removed from V and 2 bases from J, the gap between germline ends came to 9 bases. Germline loops: CDR1 LNHDA, CDR2 SQIVND (reference sequence). The CDR3 consists of 13 residues. CDR3 bases: TGTGCCAGTAGTACCCTGGGGGCCTACGAGCAGTACTTC. Residues: CASSTLGAYEQYF.

The V and J genes are TRBV28 and TRBJ2-3; perhaps TRBD2 as D (6 bases). Germline loops: CDR1 MDHEN, CDR2 SYDVKM. V lost 4 bases, J lost 3 bases, and 20 bases lay in between. This CDR3 spans 17 amino acids. The CDR3 spells CASSSNPGTSKTDTQYF. As DNA, the CDR3 is TGTGCCAGCAGTTCTAATCCGGGTACTAGCAAAACAGATACGCAGTATTTT.

This chain connects TRBV15 to TRBJ2-5; D unresolved. The better agreement between TRBJ2-7 and the DNA end casts doubt on the J call. CDR1 LNHNV and CDR2 YYDKDF come from the germline V gene (reference sequence). The CDR3 extends over 12 amino acids. The CDR3 reads CATSPVNGEQYF. CDR3 sequence (DNA): TGTGCCACCAGCCCCGTCAATGGCGAGCAGTACTTC.

The chain joins TRBV9 to TRBJ1-2; 8 bases map to TRBD1. Germline-derived CDR1 and CDR2 are SGDLS and YYNGEE. Losses at the gene ends were 3 bases for V and 6 bases for J; bases not matched to a gene: 16. The CDR3 is 17 amino acids. The CDR3 loop reads CASSAHPAGRGQDGYTF. CDR3 nucleotides: TGTGCCAGCAGCGCCCACCCTGCGGGCAGGGGGCAGGATGGCTACACCTTC. The full variable domain, in which reference TRBV9 and TRBJ1-2 provide the parts outside the CDR3, is DSGVTQTPKHLITATGQRVTLRCSPRSGDLSVYWYQQSLDQGLQFLIQYYNGEERAKGNILERFSAQQFPDLHSELNLSSLELGDSALYFCASSAHPAGRGQDGYTFGSGTRLTVV.

This chain joins TRBV4-1 and TRBJ2-3, with D possibly matching TRBD1 (5 bases). In germline, CDR1 is MGHRA, CDR2 YSYEKL. V was shortened by 2 bases and J by 3 bases, with 6 bases between the two germline ends. This CDR3 spans 13 amino acids. CDR3 amino acids: CASSQQGTDTQYF. The CDR3 bases are TGCGCCAGCAGCCAACAGGGAACAGATACGCAGTATTTT.

This chain uses TRBV5-1 with TRBJ2-7, with 7 bases aligning to TRBD1. The V gene end was trimmed by 4 bases and the J gene end by 4 bases; junction bases not matched to a gene: 5. The germline CDR1 and CDR2 sequences are SGHRS and YFSETQ. The CDR3 runs to 13 residues. Here the CDR3 DNA reads TGCGCCAGCAGCCGGGACAGACGATACGAGCAGTACTTC. Protein sequence: CASSRDRRYEQYF.